This entry lists 13 T cell receptor beta chains sequenced from one sample in a study of blood T cell repertoires in COVID-19. TCRdb's copy holds only in-frame clones and misses some; the assay was immunoSEQ multiplex PCR. This sample yields 220,000 or so clones, of which 80% to 85% are seen a single time; roughly 3% belongs to the top ten. Material for sequencing was peripheral blood. All receptors derive from a woman under 40 who had recovered from COVID-19.

This sequence joins TRBV5-4 and TRBJ1-6; a possible D gene is TRBD1 (6 bases). CDR3 length: 16 residues. The ends were cut back, 1 base at V and 0 bases at J, with 8 bases in the middle. Germline CDR1 and CDR2: SGHNT and YYREEE (reference sequence). CDR3 nucleotide sequence: TGTGCCAGCAGCTTGCGAGGGGGCTCCTATAATTCACCCCTCCACTTT. Encoded protein: CASSLRGGSYNSPLHF.

The genes are TRBV7-3 and TRBJ1-2, with 9 bases aligning to TRBD1. Germline loops: CDR1 SGHTA, CDR2 FQGTGA. V trimming: 5 bases; J trimming: 7 bases; junction bases outside the gene matches: 8. The CDR3 totals 14 residues. CDR3 residues: CASSQSGQGSGYTF. CDR3 nucleotide sequence: TGTGCCAGCAGCCAATCAGGACAGGGGTCTGGCTACACCTTC.

Of note for this clone: Mismatch with germline at one junction end may stem from a read error. CDR3 coding DNA: TGTGCCAGCAGCGCGTCCGGGAGTAATAGCGGGGCCCTCTTC. Residues: CASSASGSNSGALF. This chain joins TRBV9 and TRBJ2-1; TRBD2 aligns across 8 bases. Germline V gives CDR1 SGDLS, CDR2 YYNGEE. The CDR3 extends over 14 amino acids.

CDR3 protein: CASSVIQGTGELFF. The CDR3 region has the DNA TGTGCCAGCAGCGTTATACAGGGCACCGGGGAGCTGTTTTTT. The rearrangement joins TRBV11-2 to TRBJ2-2; D perhaps matches TRBD1 (6 bases). The CDR3 covers 14 residues. The germline V gene encodes CDR1 SGHAT and CDR2 FQNNGV. V shed 5 bases and J shed 4 bases, with 11 bases lying between them.

The chain couples TRBV18 to TRBJ2-5; 14 bases fit TRBD2. The CDR3 loop spans 18 amino acids. Germline CDR1 is KGHSH and CDR2 is LQKENI. V shed 0 bases and J 2 bases; nucleotides not matched to a gene: 5. The CDR3, as DNA: TGTGCCAGCTCACCACCGGGACTAGCGGGAGTAGGGCAAGAGACCCAGTACTTC. This codes for CASSPPGLAGVGQETQYF.

The gene calls are TRBV19 and TRBJ1-2; 7 bases line up with TRBD1. Germline V gene lookup returns CDR1 LNHDA and CDR2 SQIVND (reference sequence). Unmatched junction bases numbered 7, after V lost 5 bases and J lost 7 bases. This CDR3 is 13 amino acids long. The CDR3 spells CASSERQGLGYTF. CDR3 coding DNA: TGTGCCAGTAGTGAAAGACAGGGCCTTGGCTACACCTTC.

This clone was counted a few times. The rearrangement joins TRBV4-2 to TRBJ2-1; TRBD1 agrees at 9 bases. V gave up 0 bases and J gave up 4 bases; unmatched junction bases: 1. The CDR3 is 15 amino acids. In germline, CDR1 is LGHNA, CDR2 YNFKEQ. This CDR3 reads CASSQETGGYNEQFF. The CDR3 nucleotides are TGTGCCAGCAGCCAAGAGACAGGGGGTTACAATGAGCAGTTCTTC.

The chain joins TRBV5-1 to TRBJ2-3; no definite D call. Germline assignment: CDR1 SGHRS and CDR2 YFSETQ. Trimming took off 3 bases at V and 10 bases at J, with 12 bases between the two ends. The CDR3 runs 12 residues. The CDR3 here is CASSSGKPPQYF. CDR3 in DNA: TGCGCCAGCAGCTCAGGCAAACCTCCGCAGTATTTT.

This chain joins TRBV10-3 and TRBJ1-4; D gene unclear. There are 17 residues in the CDR3. In germline, CDR1 is ENHRY, CDR2 SYGVKD. V lost 1 base, J lost 2 bases, and 14 bases lay in between. This chain's CDR3 is CAISELRQVPTNEKLFF. CDR3 bases: TGTGCCATCAGTGAGTTAAGGCAGGTCCCCACTAATGAAAAACTGTTTTTT.

CDR3 bases: TGTGCCAGCAGCCCGGTGGGACAGAGCCCCGGGGAGCTGTTTTTT. Protein product: CASSPVGQSPGELFF. V is TRBV7-3 and J is TRBJ2-2; 7 positions agree with TRBD1. The CDR3 length is 15 residues. The V and J ends lost 5 bases and 6 bases, in that order; junction bases with no gene match: 9. CDR1 is SGHTA and CDR2 is FQGTGA in the germline V gene.

This clone came up once. CDR3 region: CASSGTGYNEQFF. In DNA form, the CDR3 reads TGTGCCAGCAGCGGGACTGGCTACAATGAGCAGTTCTTC. V usage is TRBV9 and J usage is TRBJ2-1, with D perhaps TRBD2 (5 bases). The CDR3 is 13 amino acids. Germline V gene data show CDR1 as SGDLS and CDR2 as YYNGEE. V dropped 3 bases and J dropped 3 bases, with 7 bases sitting between them.

The chain couples TRBV7-2 to TRBJ2-7; 7 bases fit TRBD1. In germline, CDR1 is SGHTA, CDR2 FQGNSA. The CDR3 contains 16 residues. The V segment lost 6 bases and the J segment 6 bases; nucleotides outside the gene matches: 17. DNA for the CDR3: TGTGCCAGCAGGCCAACCCCCACAGGGGCGCGTCGCGAGCAGTACTTC. Translating gives CASRPTPTGARREQYF.

This clone has more than one count but fewer than ten. The genes are TRBV6-5 and TRBJ1-4, with D maybe TRBD1 (6 bases). The CDR3 consists of 15 residues. Trimming removed 0 bases at V and 6 bases at J, with 11 bases between. The germline gives CDR1 MNHEY, CDR2 SVGAGI. CDR3 amino acids: CASSYSGQRHEKLFF. The CDR3, as DNA: TGTGCCAGCAGTTACTCGGGACAACGGCATGAAAAACTGTTTTTT.